A single sample is the source of the 32 T cell receptor beta chains below, sequenced in a study of blood T cell repertoires in COVID-19. Using immunoSEQ multiplex PCR, the repertoire was profiled, and TCRdb retains in-frame clones only, with some absent. The sample lists about 250,000 clones, approximately 84% seen once, with 1.5% to 2% in the top ten. Source material: PBMCs or T cells enriched from blood (not recorded which). These TCRs come from a middle-aged man who had recovered from COVID-19.

The chain recombines TRBV18 with TRBJ1-2; 7 bases agree with TRBD1. V was pared by 3 bases and J by 5 bases, with 6 bases of the junction left unmatched. The CDR3 is 14 residues long. Germline V gene sequence: CDR1 KGHSH, CDR2 LQKENI. CDR3 residues: CASSPSGTDYGYTF. The CDR3 nucleotides are TGTGCCAGCTCACCTTCCGGGACAGATTATGGCTACACCTTC. Drawing the rest from reference TRBV18 and TRBJ1-2, the complete variable domain is NAGVMQNPRHLVRRRGQEARLRCSPMKGHSHVYWYRQLPEEGLKFMVYLQKENIIDESGMPKERFSAEFPKEGPSILRIQQVVRGDSAAYFCASSPSGTDYGYTFGSGTRLTVV.

The V call is TRBV11-2, the J call TRBJ1-3, with 7 nucleotides matching TRBD1. This CDR3 is built from 15 residues. After removal of 6 bases from V and 1 base from J, the junction contained 6 bases not matched to a gene. The V gene's germline CDR1 is SGHAT and CDR2 FQNNGV. The chain's CDR3 is CASSYTGVSGNTIYF. The CDR3 coding sequence is TGTGCCAGCAGTTATACAGGGGTTTCTGGAAACACCATATATTTT.

The gene calls are TRBV7-8 and TRBJ2-7; TRBD1 agrees at 7 bases. The CDR3 totals 13 residues. From germline, CDR1 is SGHVS and CDR2 FQNEAQ. V lost 2 bases, J lost 6 bases, and 4 bases stayed unmatched. The DNA for the CDR3 is TGTGCCAGCAGCTTAAGGTCAGGGGGCGAGCAGTACTTC. Translation gives CASSLRSGGEQYF.

The chain uses TRBV9 and TRBJ2-2; D is unresolved. The CDR3 contains 14 residues. The V gene's germline CDR1 is SGDLS and CDR2 YYNGEE. Trimming removed 0 bases at V and 4 bases at J, with 7 bases between. CDR3 amino acids: CASSVALSTGELFF. The CDR3 nucleotides read TGTGCCAGCAGCGTAGCTCTCAGCACCGGGGAGCTGTTTTTT.

This clone was observed a single time. V and J are TRBV27 and TRBJ2-7, with D maybe TRBD2 (6 bases). Trimming took 3 bases from V and 3 from J, leaving 15 bases between them. The CDR3 is made up of 15 amino acids. The germline CDR1 and CDR2 sequences are MNHEY and SMNVEV (reference sequence). CDR3 in amino acids: CASSFRGGIYYEQYF. The CDR3 DNA reads as TGTGCCAGCAGTTTTCGGGGCGGGATATACTACGAGCAGTACTTC.

The chain couples TRBV2 to TRBJ2-1; 8 bases fit TRBD2. After removal of 8 bases from V and 16 bases from J, the junction contained 13 bases not matched to a gene. This CDR3 is built from 12 residues. Germline CDR1 SNHLY, CDR2 FYNNEI. CDR3 bases: TGTGCCAGCTGGGGGGGCTTAGCGGGACTTTTCTTC. Translating gives CASWGGLAGLFF.

This rearrangement joins TRBV12-3 or TRBV12-4 to TRBJ2-1; 8 nucleotides line up with TRBD2. Trimming cost V 5 bases and J 9 bases; bases outside gene matches: 6. The CDR3 sequence is 13 residues long. In DNA form, the CDR3 reads TGTGCCAGCAGTAGTTTTCGGGGGGGTGAGCAGTTCTTC. Translation gives CASSSFRGGEQFF.

This clone was recorded once. The chain links TRBV18 to TRBJ1-2; D gene uncertain. The V end lost 1 base, the J end lost 4 bases, and 13 bases lay between the germline ends. Looked up from germline, CDR1 is KGHSH and CDR2 is LQKENI. This CDR3 region has 15 residues. The CDR3 DNA sequence: TGTGCCAGCTCACCACGAGAAAGCGAGGTCTATGGCTACACCTTC. The encoded protein is CASSPRESEVYGYTF.

The CDR3 spells CASARGLAGGLGIYEQYF. The CDR3 DNA reads TGCGCCAGCGCCCGGGGACTAGCGGGAGGGCTCGGGATCTACGAGCAGTACTTC. The chain joins TRBV5-1 to TRBJ2-7; TRBD2 aligns across 16 bases. The CDR3 totals 18 residues. Germline lookup yields CDR1 SGHRS and CDR2 YFSETQ. Trimming cost V 7 bases and J 3 bases; bases outside gene matches: 13.

This clone has only one observation. The chain carries TRBV10-3 and TRBJ1-1; unclear D gene. This CDR3 comprises 13 residues. The V end was cut by 3 bases, the J end by 11 bases, with 16 bases between. Germline loops: CDR1 ENHRY, CDR2 SYGVKD. DNA for the CDR3: TGTGCCATCAGTGAACGAGATGACGGGTGGGCTTTCTTT. This codes for CAISERDDGWAFF.

This clone was seen a single time. The rearrangement links TRBV7-8 to TRBJ2-2; 7 bases are shared with TRBD1. V dropped 4 bases and J dropped 3; count of bases not matched to a gene: 14. Germline V gives CDR1 SGHVS, CDR2 FQNEAQ. The CDR3 is 18 residues long. The CDR3 DNA follows: TGTGCCAGCAGCTCGGCTACCCGGACAGGCACCGACACCGGGGAGCTGTTTTTT. Translating gives CASSSATRTGTDTGELFF.

The rearrangement uses TRBV30 and TRBJ2-1, with D possibly being TRBD1 (5 bases). This CDR3 is built from 15 residues. Trimming stripped 4 bases from V and 0 bases from J, with 13 bases between. Germline CDR1 is GTSNPN and CDR2 is SVGIG (reference sequence). The CDR3 bases are TGTGCCTGGACCCAGACAGTAAGCTCCTACAATGAGCAGTTCTTC. Amino acid sequence: CAWTQTVSSYNEQFF.

The V gene is TRBV7-8, the J gene TRBJ1-2; D ambiguous. Between the trimmed V and J ends, which lost 11 bases and 7 bases, there was a span of 23 bases. CDR3 size: 14 residues. Germline V gene data show CDR1 as SGHVS and CDR2 as FQNEAQ. The CDR3 region has the DNA TGTGCCTTCAGAGTGGGCAGGACTGGTGCTGGCTACACCTTC. It encodes CAFRVGRTGAGYTF.

This chain joins TRBV24-1 and TRBJ1-2; D is perhaps TRBD1 (6 bases). CDR3 length equals 15 residues. The V gene's germline CDR1 is KGHDR and CDR2 SFDVKD. The V end lost 2 bases, the J end lost 0 bases, and 9 bases lay between the germline ends. CDR3 coding DNA: TGTGCCACCAGTGATTCAGGGGACCCTAACTATGGCTACACCTTC. Protein sequence: CATSDSGDPNYGYTF.

The chain carries TRBV14 and TRBJ1-1; D possibly corresponds to TRBD1 (5 bases). From germline, CDR1 is SGHDN and CDR2 FVKESK. Trimming shortened V by 2 bases and J by 3 bases, and 13 bases separated the two germline ends. This CDR3 spans 15 amino acids. CDR3 amino acids: CASSQRWGGDTEAFF. The CDR3 DNA is TGTGCCAGCAGCCAAAGGTGGGGGGGTGACACTGAAGCTTTCTTT. The full variable domain, in which reference TRBV14 and TRBJ1-1 provide the parts outside the CDR3, is EAGVTQFPSHSVIEKGQTVTLRCDPISGHDNLYWYRRVMGKEIKFLLHFVKESKQDESGMPNNRFLAERTGGTYSTLKVQPAELEDSGVYFCASSQRWGGDTEAFFGQGTRLTVV.

This chain connects TRBV9 to TRBJ1-5; TRBD1 matches 9 bases. The CDR3 covers 15 residues. V lost 4 bases to trimming and J lost 4 bases; unmatched junction nucleotides: 6. CDR1 is SGDLS, CDR2 YYNGEE, per germline. The CDR3 region has the DNA TGTGCCAGCAGCCTTACAGGGGGCGAAAATCAGCCCCAGCATTTT. Translated, it gives CASSLTGGENQPQHF.

V gene TRBV7-9 combines with J gene TRBJ1-2; 7 bases map to TRBD1. J was trimmed by 4 bases and V by 4 bases; bases with no gene match: 3. CDR3 length equals 13 residues. Germline values: CDR1 SEHNR, CDR2 FQNEAQ (reference sequence). The CDR3 is CASSYDRVYGYTF. The CDR3 nucleotides read TGTGCCAGCAGCTACGACAGGGTCTATGGCTACACCTTC.

The V call is TRBV10-3, the J call TRBJ2-1, with TRBD1 identical over 7 bases. Germline CDR1 ENHRY, CDR2 SYGVKD. The J segment lost 1 base and the V segment lost 4 bases, leaving 4 bases of the junction unmatched. The CDR3 runs to 15 residues. The CDR3 DNA is TGTGCCATCAGTGGGGACAGAGATTCCTACAATGAGCAGTTCTTC. This codes for CAISGDRDSYNEQFF.

The chain links TRBV7-3 to TRBJ2-5, with 7 nucleotides matching TRBD1. The length of the CDR3 is 15 residues. V lost 3 bases to trimming and J lost 1 base; unmatched junction nucleotides: 5. Looked up from germline, CDR1 is SGHTA and CDR2 is FQGTGA. The CDR3 bases are TGTGCCAGCAGCTTTTCCAAGGGGGCCCAAGAGACCCAGTACTTC. It translates to CASSFSKGAQETQYF. The full variable domain, rest sourced from reference TRBV7-3 and TRBJ2-5, is GAGVSQTPSNKVTEKGKYVELRCDPISGHTALYWYRQSLGQGPEFLIYFQGTGAADDSGLPNDRFFAVRPEGSVSTLKIQRTERGDSAVYLCASSFSKGAQETQYFGPGTRLLVL.

This chain connects TRBV30 to TRBJ2-5, with 8 bases that match TRBD2. This CDR3 comprises 15 residues. Germline CDR1 and CDR2: GTSNPN and SVGIG (reference sequence). Germline trimming cut 2 bases from V and 7 bases from J; bases unmatched to any gene: 12. In DNA form, the CDR3 reads TGTGCCTGGAGTCCGTCGGGGGGGTTATGGGCGACCCAGTACTTC. This sequence encodes CAWSPSGGLWATQYF.

This clone was detected only once. The J gene is TRBJ1-2, the V gene TRBV6-5; D gene unclear. Trimming removed 5 bases from V and 4 bases from J, with 14 bases in between. Germline assignment: CDR1 MNHEY and CDR2 SVGAGI. This CDR3 comprises 14 residues. CDR3 region: CASSQTPTLYGYTF. CDR3 DNA sequence: TGTGCCAGCAGTCAGACTCCTACCCTCTATGGCTACACCTTC.

This clone showed up just a few times. V and J are TRBV4-2 and TRBJ2-1, with 12 bases that match TRBD2. Germline trimming cut 2 bases from V and 4 bases from J; bases unmatched to any gene: 3. The CDR3 has 16 residues. CDR1 is LGHNA and CDR2 is YNFKEQ in the germline V gene. The CDR3 nucleotides read TGTGCCAGCAGCCAACTGACTAGCGGGGGATACAATGAGCAGTTCTTC. Its protein is CASSQLTSGGYNEQFF.

The V gene is TRBV27, the J gene TRBJ2-2; D may be TRBD1 (5 bases). Per germline, CDR1 MNHEY and CDR2 SMNVEV (reference sequence). The CDR3 consists of 16 residues. Between the trimmed V and J ends, which lost 5 bases and 1 base, there was a span of 14 bases. This CDR3 reads CASSGRQKLNTGELFF. The CDR3 DNA is TGTGCCAGCAGTGGGCGACAGAAACTGAACACCGGGGAGCTGTTTTTT.

This chain joins TRBV18 and TRBJ2-1, with TRBD1 matching over 10 bases. The germline V gene encodes CDR1 KGHSH and CDR2 LQKENI. The CDR3 spans 15 residues. The V gene end was trimmed by 3 bases and the J gene end by 4 bases; junction bases not matched to a gene: 3. CDR3 bases: TGTGCCAGCTCACCCGGGACAGGGGTTTACAATGAGCAGTTCTTC. It encodes CASSPGTGVYNEQFF.

The V gene is TRBV29-1, the J gene TRBJ1-1; TRBD1 agrees at 8 bases. Germline V gene sequence: CDR1 SQVTM, CDR2 ANQGSEA. Trimming removed 8 bases from V and 4 bases from J; junction bases left unmatched: 6. The CDR3 is 12 amino acids. The CDR3 region has the DNA TGCAGCCATAGACAGGGGAGCACTGAAGCTTTCTTT. Amino acids: CSHRQGSTEAFF.

V and J are TRBV25-1 and TRBJ2-1; the D gene is possibly TRBD2 (6 bases). Trimming shortened V by 4 bases and J by 4 bases, and 14 bases separated the two germline ends. This CDR3 has 15 amino acids. Germline CDR1 is MGHDK and CDR2 is SYGVNS. CDR3 amino acids: CASSASSGTYNEQFF. The CDR3 DNA reads TGTGCCAGCAGTGCGTCCTCCGGGACTTACAATGAGCAGTTCTTC.

The genes are TRBV27 and TRBJ1-1; 7 nucleotides match TRBD1. The CDR3 totals 11 residues. With V trimmed by 6 bases and J by 8 bases, 3 bases remained unmatched. Germline V gene lookup returns CDR1 MNHEY and CDR2 SMNVEV (reference sequence). As DNA, the CDR3 is TGTGCCAGCAGAACGACAGGGGAAGCTTTCTTT. Its translation is CASRTTGEAFF.

The V and J genes are TRBV5-1 and TRBJ2-1; 14 nucleotides match TRBD2. The CDR3 is made up of 19 amino acids. CDR1 and CDR2 from the germline V gene are SGHRS and YFSETQ. The V segment lost 2 bases and the J segment 2 bases; nucleotides outside the gene matches: 9. CDR3 residues: CASSFPRLAGGTTYNEQFF. The CDR3 nucleotides read TGCGCCAGCAGCTTCCCCAGACTAGCGGGAGGGACGACCTACAATGAGCAGTTCTTC.

The chain is built from TRBV2 and TRBJ1-6; D is uncertain. The CDR3 consists of 15 residues. Germline values: CDR1 SNHLY, CDR2 FYNNEI. The germline V and J ends were trimmed by 5 bases and 9 bases, with 17 bases remaining between them. The CDR3 region is CASSIERHTSSPLHF. The CDR3 DNA is TGTGCCAGCAGTATCGAGAGACACACTAGTTCACCCCTCCACTTT.

Sample share makes this clone medium-sized. The chain links TRBV5-6 to TRBJ2-1, with D possibly being TRBD2 (5 bases). The CDR3 covers 13 residues. CDR1 is SGHDT, CDR2 YYEEEE, per germline. Trimming pared 4 bases from V and 14 bases from J, leaving 19 bases between. In DNA form, the CDR3 reads TGTGCCAGCAGCCGGGGAGCCGGGCAGAGGAAGTTCTTC. Protein sequence: CASSRGAGQRKFF.

J is TRBJ2-7 and V is TRBV5-4, with 9 bases that match TRBD1. CDR1 SGHNT and CDR2 YYREEE come from the germline V gene (reference sequence). The CDR3 has 14 amino acids. V lost 3 bases, J lost 6 bases, and 7 bases stayed unmatched. The CDR3: CASSWGDRVGEQYF. The CDR3 DNA reads as TGTGCCAGCAGCTGGGGGGACAGGGTGGGCGAGCAGTACTTC.

J is TRBJ1-1 and V is TRBV3-1 (or the pseudogene TRBV3-2); D is unclear. Trimming stripped 0 bases from V and 8 bases from J, with 25 bases between. The CDR3 runs to 18 residues. CDR1 and CDR2 from the germline V gene are LGHDT and YNNKEL (reference sequence). The CDR3 is CASSQDIHWAEKVREAFF. DNA of the CDR3: TGTGCCAGCAGCCAAGATATTCATTGGGCAGAAAAGGTAAGGGAAGCTTTCTTT.